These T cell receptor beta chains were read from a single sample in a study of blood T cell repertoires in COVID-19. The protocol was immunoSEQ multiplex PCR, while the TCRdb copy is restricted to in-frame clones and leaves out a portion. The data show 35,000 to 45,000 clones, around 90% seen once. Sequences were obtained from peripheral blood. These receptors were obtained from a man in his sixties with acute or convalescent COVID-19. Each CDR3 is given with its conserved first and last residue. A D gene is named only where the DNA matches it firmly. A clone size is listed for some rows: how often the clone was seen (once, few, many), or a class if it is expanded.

CDR3nt: TGTGCCAGTAGTATGGGACTAGCGGTCTCCAATGAGCAGTTCTTC
CDR3aa: CASSMGLAVSNEQFF
d_gene: TRBD2
v_gene: TRBV19
abundance: once
j_gene: TRBJ2-1

CDR3nt: TGTGCCAGTAGCCCGTGGAGGGGGCTTCAAAAAGGGACTGAAGCTTTCTTT
CDR3aa: CASSPWRGLQKGTEAFF
d_gene: TRBD1
v_gene: TRBV19
abundance: .
j_gene: TRBJ1-1

CDR3nt: TGTGCCAGCAGCGTAAGTCAGGGAAGGTCACCCCTCCACTTT
CDR3aa: CASSVSQGRSPLHF
d_gene: .
v_gene: TRBV9
abundance: .
j_gene: TRBJ1-6

CDR3nt: TGTGCCAGTAGCCCAGCCCGGGGGGAGACCCAGTACTTC
CDR3aa: CASSPARGETQYF
d_gene: .
v_gene: TRBV19
abundance: .
j_gene: TRBJ2-5

CDR3nt: TGTGCCAGCAGAGGAGTGGCGAACACTGAAGCTTTCTTT
CDR3aa: CASRGVANTEAFF
d_gene: .
v_gene: TRBV12-3/TRBV12-4
abundance: .
j_gene: TRBJ1-1

CDR3nt: TGTGCCAGCAGTTGGGTTTCGACTGGTCAGCCCCAGCATTTT
CDR3aa: CASSWVSTGQPQHF
d_gene: .
v_gene: TRBV7-2
abundance: .
j_gene: TRBJ1-5

CDR3nt: TGTGCCAGCCGTAATAGCGGGAGTCTTATTCATGAGCAGTTCTTC
CDR3aa: CASRNSGSLIHEQFF
d_gene: TRBD2
v_gene: TRBV28
abundance: .
j_gene: TRBJ2-1

CDR3nt: TGTGCCAGCAGCTCCACAGGGTGGGACACTGAAGCTTTCTTT
CDR3aa: CASSSTGWDTEAFF
d_gene: .
v_gene: TRBV11-2
abundance: .
j_gene: TRBJ1-1

CDR3nt: TGTGCCAGCAGTGAAGGGGGGCAGGCTTACTCTGGAAACACCATATATTTT
CDR3aa: CASSEGGQAYSGNTIYF
d_gene: .
v_gene: TRBV2
abundance: .
j_gene: TRBJ1-3

CDR3nt: TGTGCCAGCAGCACCGAGGGAGCGGGAGTGAATGAGCAGTTCTTC
CDR3aa: CASSTEGAGVNEQFF
d_gene: TRBD2
v_gene: TRBV7-2
abundance: once
j_gene: TRBJ2-1

CDR3nt: TGCGCCAGCAGTCGCAGCCGGGACAGGCGGTCTAGTGGCTACACCTTC
CDR3aa: CASSRSRDRRSSGYTF
d_gene: TRBD1
v_gene: TRBV23-1
abundance: .
j_gene: TRBJ1-2

CDR3nt: TGTGCCAGTAGTATAGTTGCTAGCGCAAGCTCCTACAATGAGCAGTTCTTC
CDR3aa: CASSIVASASSYNEQFF
d_gene: .
v_gene: TRBV19
abundance: .
j_gene: TRBJ2-1

CDR3nt: TGTGCCAGCAGTCCCCGGGGTTGGAGCTCCTACAATGAGCAGTTCTTC
CDR3aa: CASSPRGWSSYNEQFF
d_gene: .
v_gene: TRBV28
abundance: few
j_gene: TRBJ2-1

CDR3nt: TGTGCCACTTCGGGACTGAGTGGCTACGAGCAGTACTTC
CDR3aa: CATSGLSGYEQYF
d_gene: .
v_gene: TRBV19
abundance: .
j_gene: TRBJ2-7

CDR3nt: TGTGCCAGCAGTGATTTTAGCGGGAGAATGACGGCCGGGGAGCTGTTTTTT
CDR3aa: CASSDFSGRMTAGELFF
d_gene: TRBD2
v_gene: TRBV6-1
abundance: .
j_gene: TRBJ2-2

CDR3nt: TGTGCCAGCAGTTACAGGGGCTCGACTAATGAAAAACTGTTTTTT
CDR3aa: CASSYRGSTNEKLFF
d_gene: .
v_gene: TRBV6-6
abundance: .
j_gene: TRBJ1-4

CDR3nt: TGCGCCAGCAGCTTAGGCTACGGACTAGCGGTCAATGAGCAGTTCTTC
CDR3aa: CASSLGYGLAVNEQFF
d_gene: TRBD2
v_gene: TRBV5-1
abundance: .
j_gene: TRBJ2-1

CDR3nt: TGTGCCAGCAGCATAGGGACAGCCTACCAAGAGACCCAGTACTTC
CDR3aa: CASSIGTAYQETQYF
d_gene: TRBD1
v_gene: TRBV9
abundance: .
j_gene: TRBJ2-5

CDR3nt: TGCGCCAGCAGCTTGGCAGGGGGCCTTGGCTACGAGCAGTACTTC
CDR3aa: CASSLAGGLGYEQYF
d_gene: TRBD1
v_gene: TRBV5-1
abundance: .
j_gene: TRBJ2-7

CDR3nt: TGTGCCAGCAGTTTACCGAGAGGGGGCAGCACAGATACGCAGTATTTT
CDR3aa: CASSLPRGGSTDTQYF
d_gene: TRBD1
v_gene: TRBV28
abundance: .
j_gene: TRBJ2-3

CDR3nt: TGTGCCAGCAGCTTGAATAGTCCTAACTATGGCTACACCTTC
CDR3aa: CASSLNSPNYGYTF
d_gene: .
v_gene: TRBV5-4
abundance: .
j_gene: TRBJ1-2

CDR3nt: TGTGCCAGCAGAAACGGGGATCAGCCCCAGCATTTT
CDR3aa: CASRNGDQPQHF
d_gene: .
v_gene: TRBV2
abundance: few
j_gene: TRBJ1-5

CDR3nt: TGCGCCAGCAGTGAGGCGGGACTAGCGGACACCGGGGAGCTGTTTTTT
CDR3aa: CASSEAGLADTGELFF
d_gene: TRBD2
v_gene: TRBV10-1
abundance: .
j_gene: TRBJ2-2

CDR3nt: TGCGCCAGCAGCTTGCGGACAGGGGGCTCTGGGGCCAACGTCCTGACTTTC
CDR3aa: CASSLRTGGSGANVLTF
d_gene: TRBD1
v_gene: TRBV5-1
abundance: .
j_gene: TRBJ2-6

CDR3nt: TGTGCCAGCAGTTACTCGACGGGGGGTGGAAACATTCAGTACTTC
CDR3aa: CASSYSTGGGNIQYF
d_gene: TRBD2
v_gene: TRBV6-5
abundance: .
j_gene: TRBJ2-4

CDR3nt: TGTGCCAGCCGAATGGGGACTTTGGGGCGTCAGCCCCAGCATTTT
CDR3aa: CASRMGTLGRQPQHF
d_gene: .
v_gene: TRBV2
abundance: .
j_gene: TRBJ1-5

CDR3nt: TGTGCCAGCAGCCCCCTAGCGGGAGGGCCGTATACGCAGTATTTT
CDR3aa: CASSPLAGGPYTQYF
d_gene: TRBD2
v_gene: TRBV14
abundance: .
j_gene: TRBJ2-3

CDR3nt: TGTGCCAGCAGCTTGTACCAAGAGACCCAGTACTTC
CDR3aa: CASSLYQETQYF
d_gene: .
v_gene: TRBV6-5
abundance: .
j_gene: TRBJ2-5

CDR3nt: TGCGCCAGCAGCTTGGCCAGGGTAAGACACACTGAAGCTTTCTTT
CDR3aa: CASSLARVRHTEAFF
d_gene: .
v_gene: TRBV5-1
abundance: .
j_gene: TRBJ1-1

CDR3nt: TGTGCCAGCAGCCACCGGGGAGGGGGGAACACTGAAGCTTTCTTT
CDR3aa: CASSHRGGGNTEAFF
d_gene: .
v_gene: TRBV28
abundance: .
j_gene: TRBJ1-1

CDR3nt: TGTGCCAGCAGCCACCAGGGTCGGGACAATGAGCAGTTCTTC
CDR3aa: CASSHQGRDNEQFF
d_gene: .
v_gene: TRBV3-1/TRBV3-2
abundance: once
j_gene: TRBJ2-1

CDR3nt: TGTGCCAGCAGCTTGCGCGGGGGCTCCTACAATGAGCAGTTCTTC
CDR3aa: CASSLRGGSYNEQFF
d_gene: TRBD2
v_gene: TRBV5-8
abundance: .
j_gene: TRBJ2-1

CDR3nt: TGTGCCAGCAGCCAACTCGGACAGGGGCCGCGGGGCTACACCTTC
CDR3aa: CASSQLGQGPRGYTF
d_gene: TRBD1
v_gene: TRBV5-8
abundance: .
j_gene: TRBJ1-2

CDR3nt: TGTGCCAGCAGCTCTCCCCAGCCGGGACACTCCACAGATACGCAGTATTTT
CDR3aa: CASSSPQPGHSTDTQYF
d_gene: .
v_gene: TRBV28
abundance: .
j_gene: TRBJ2-3

CDR3nt: TGTGCCAGCAGTTTGACTAGTGCGAATCGGTTCTTC
CDR3aa: CASSLTSANRFF
d_gene: .
v_gene: TRBV2
abundance: .
j_gene: TRBJ2-1

CDR3nt: TGTGCCAGCAGCTTAGTTGCGTACAATGAGCAGTTCTTC
CDR3aa: CASSLVAYNEQFF
d_gene: .
v_gene: TRBV7-9
abundance: once
j_gene: TRBJ2-1

CDR3nt: TGTGCCAGCAGCCGCGACAGGGTCTTCACCGGGGAGCTGTTTTTT
CDR3aa: CASSRDRVFTGELFF
d_gene: TRBD1
v_gene: TRBV7-9
abundance: .
j_gene: TRBJ2-2

CDR3nt: TGTGCCAGCAGCTTGGTGGGCGGGAGGATTGCCGGGGAGCTGTTTTTT
CDR3aa: CASSLVGGRIAGELFF
d_gene: TRBD2
v_gene: TRBV5-4
abundance: .
j_gene: TRBJ2-2

CDR3nt: TGCAGTGCTCGTGACCACGGGACAGCCGGCTACGAGCAGTACTTC
CDR3aa: CSARDHGTAGYEQYF
d_gene: TRBD1
v_gene: TRBV20-1
abundance: .
j_gene: TRBJ2-7

CDR3nt: TGTGCCAGCAGTTTAGGCGTCAGGGGCTACGAGCAGTACTTC
CDR3aa: CASSLGVRGYEQYF
d_gene: .
v_gene: TRBV27
abundance: .
j_gene: TRBJ2-7

CDR3nt: TGCGCCAGCTTCGGACAGGAAAACACTGAAGCTTTCTTT
CDR3aa: CASFGQENTEAFF
d_gene: TRBD1
v_gene: TRBV5-1
abundance: .
j_gene: TRBJ1-1

CDR3nt: TGTGCCAGCAGCTTAAACCCTGGATGGTCAGGGGGTGGAGAGACCCAGTACTTC
CDR3aa: CASSLNPGWSGGGETQYF
d_gene: TRBD1
v_gene: TRBV11-2
abundance: .
j_gene: TRBJ2-5

CDR3nt: TGTGCCAGCAGCGCCCGACTCTTCTCCTACGAGCAGTACTTC
CDR3aa: CASSARLFSYEQYF
d_gene: .
v_gene: TRBV9
abundance: once
j_gene: TRBJ2-7

CDR3nt: TGTGCCAGCAGCCAATCTCGGACTACCTATGGCTACACCTTC
CDR3aa: CASSQSRTTYGYTF
d_gene: .
v_gene: TRBV14
abundance: .
j_gene: TRBJ1-2

CDR3nt: TGTGCCAGCAGCTTCCTCAGGGGGAACACTGAAGCTTTCTTT
CDR3aa: CASSFLRGNTEAFF
d_gene: .
v_gene: TRBV5-4
abundance: .
j_gene: TRBJ1-1

CDR3nt: TGTGCCAGCAGTGCCCGACCTAGGGGGCGCATGAACACCGGGGAGCTGTTTTTT
CDR3aa: CASSARPRGRMNTGELFF
d_gene: TRBD1
v_gene: TRBV6-1
abundance: .
j_gene: TRBJ2-2

CDR3nt: TGTGCCGTAGAGACAGGGCTAAGGGACACTGAAGCTTTCTTT
CDR3aa: CAVETGLRDTEAFF
d_gene: TRBD1
v_gene: TRBV5-4
abundance: few
j_gene: TRBJ1-1

CDR3nt: TGCGCCAGCAGCCAAGGACAGAACACTGAAGCTTTCTTT
CDR3aa: CASSQGQNTEAFF
d_gene: .
v_gene: TRBV4-1
abundance: few
j_gene: TRBJ1-1

CDR3nt: TGCGCCAGCAGTGAGTTGGGACAGCTAAATCAGCCCCAGCATTTT
CDR3aa: CASSELGQLNQPQHF
d_gene: TRBD1
v_gene: TRBV10-2
abundance: few
j_gene: TRBJ1-5